Within the sample, the clone carrying this TCR beta chain is medium-sized. Antigen: not known. These data are taken from a study of early T cells in non-severe SARS-CoV-2 infection. Study details: Bulk RNA isolated from unsorted whole blood underwent sequencing; chains were not paired.

TCRdb called the 5' RACE reads again in MiXCR, with one record for every CDR3 protein. The sample gives 50,000 to 60,000 distinct CDR3 sequences, approximately 8% of which show up once; 3.5% to 5% is in the top ten. The germline CDR1 and CDR2 sequences are LGHDT and YNNKEL (reference sequence). Deletions cut 2 bases from V and 3 bases from J, with 8 bases between. This CDR3 is built from 14 residues. General observations from the study: Anti-spike CD8 responses were favored in VDJdb matching, and private and CD4 specificities were missed.

The receptor was isolated from an adult who was a healthcare worker with PCR-confirmed SARS-CoV-2 infection or an uninfected control (not recorded which). Source: whole blood, taken at baseline. The chain joins TRBV3-1 to TRBJ2-1; D is tentatively TRBD1 or TRBD2 (5 bases each). CDR3 nucleotides: TGTGCCAGCAGCCAACGGGGCCACTACAATGAGCAGTTCTTC. Protein product: CASSQRGHYNEQFF.